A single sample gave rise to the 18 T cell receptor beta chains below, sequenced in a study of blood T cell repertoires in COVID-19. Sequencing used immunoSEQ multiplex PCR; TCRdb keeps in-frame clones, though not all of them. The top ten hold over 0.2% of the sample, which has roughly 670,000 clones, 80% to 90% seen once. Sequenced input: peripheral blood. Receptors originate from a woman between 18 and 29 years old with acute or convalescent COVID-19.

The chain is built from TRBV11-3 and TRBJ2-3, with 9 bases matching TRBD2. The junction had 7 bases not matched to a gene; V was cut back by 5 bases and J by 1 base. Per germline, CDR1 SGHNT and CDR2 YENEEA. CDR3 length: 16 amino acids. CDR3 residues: CASSPTAGGGTDTQYF. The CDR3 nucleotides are TGTGCCAGCAGCCCAACGGCGGGGGGGGGCACAGATACGCAGTATTTT.

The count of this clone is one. The CDR3 reads CASSPSGTVYEQYF. The CDR3 DNA reads as TGTGCCAGCAGCCCCAGCGGGACCGTCTACGAGCAGTACTTC. J is TRBJ2-7 and V is TRBV9; TRBD2 agrees at 7 bases. CDR1 and CDR2 from the germline V gene are SGDLS and YYNGEE. The V gene end was trimmed by 4 bases and the J gene end by 3 bases; junction bases not matched to a gene: 7. This CDR3 has 14 amino acids.

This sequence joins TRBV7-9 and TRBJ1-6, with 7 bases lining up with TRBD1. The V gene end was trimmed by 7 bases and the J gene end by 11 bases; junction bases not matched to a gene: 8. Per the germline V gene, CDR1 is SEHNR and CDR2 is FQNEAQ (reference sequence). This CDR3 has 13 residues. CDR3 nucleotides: TGTGCCAGCACCGATGCAGGGGGTACACCCCTCCACTTT. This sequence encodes CASTDAGGTPLHF.

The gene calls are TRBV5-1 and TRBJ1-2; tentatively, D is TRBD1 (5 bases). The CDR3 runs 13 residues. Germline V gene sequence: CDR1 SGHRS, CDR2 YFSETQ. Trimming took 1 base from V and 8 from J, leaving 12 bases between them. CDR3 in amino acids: CASSLTRERGYTF. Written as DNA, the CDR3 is TGCGCCAGCAGCTTGACCAGGGAAAGGGGCTACACCTTC.

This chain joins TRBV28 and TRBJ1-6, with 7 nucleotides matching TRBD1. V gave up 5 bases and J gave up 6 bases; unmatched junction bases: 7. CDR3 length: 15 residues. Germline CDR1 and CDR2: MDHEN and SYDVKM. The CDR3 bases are TGTGCCAGCAGTCACCCCGACAGGGTTAATTCACCCCTCCACTTT. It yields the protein CASSHPDRVNSPLHF.

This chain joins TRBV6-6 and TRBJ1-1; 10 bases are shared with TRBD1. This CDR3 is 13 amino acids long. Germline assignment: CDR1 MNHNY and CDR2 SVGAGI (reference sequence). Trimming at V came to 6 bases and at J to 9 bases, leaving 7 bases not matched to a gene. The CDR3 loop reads CASSRGQGEKAFF. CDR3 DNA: TGTGCCAGCAGCCGCGGACAGGGGGAGAAAGCTTTCTTT.

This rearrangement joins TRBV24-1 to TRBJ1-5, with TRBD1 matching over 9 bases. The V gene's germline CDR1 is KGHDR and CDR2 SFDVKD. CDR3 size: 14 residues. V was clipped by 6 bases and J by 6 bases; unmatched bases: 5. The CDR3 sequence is CATSKGQGRQPQHF. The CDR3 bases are TGTGCCACCAGTAAGGGACAGGGTCGTCAGCCCCAGCATTTT.

CDR3 amino acids: CASSIAPDRAGYTF. In nucleotides, the CDR3 is TGTGCCAGTAGTATAGCACCGGACAGGGCTGGCTACACCTTC. J is TRBJ1-2 and V is TRBV19; 8 nucleotides line up with TRBD1. CDR1 and CDR2 (germline): LNHDA, SQIVND (reference sequence). The CDR3 runs to 14 residues. After removal of 1 base from V and 7 bases from J, the junction contained 5 bases not matched to a gene.

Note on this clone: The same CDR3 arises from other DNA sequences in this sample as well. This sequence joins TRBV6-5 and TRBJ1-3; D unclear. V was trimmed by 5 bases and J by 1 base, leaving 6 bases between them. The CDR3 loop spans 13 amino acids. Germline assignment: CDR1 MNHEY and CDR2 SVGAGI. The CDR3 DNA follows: TGTGCCAGCAGTCGGGGTTCTGGAAACACCATATATTTT. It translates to CASSRGSGNTIYF.

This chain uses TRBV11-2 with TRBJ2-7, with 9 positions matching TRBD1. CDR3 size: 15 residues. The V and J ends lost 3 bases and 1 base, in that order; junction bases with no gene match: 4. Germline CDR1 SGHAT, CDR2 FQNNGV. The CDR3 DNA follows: TGTGCCAGCAGCTTGGGACAGGGACTGTCCTACGAGCAGTACTTC. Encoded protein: CASSLGQGLSYEQYF.

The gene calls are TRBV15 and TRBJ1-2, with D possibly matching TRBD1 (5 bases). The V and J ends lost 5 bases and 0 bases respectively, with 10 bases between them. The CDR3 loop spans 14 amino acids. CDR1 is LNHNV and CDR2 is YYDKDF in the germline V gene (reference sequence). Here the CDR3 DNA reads TGTGCCACCAGCGGGGCAGAGACTAACTATGGCTACACCTTC. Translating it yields CATSGAETNYGYTF.

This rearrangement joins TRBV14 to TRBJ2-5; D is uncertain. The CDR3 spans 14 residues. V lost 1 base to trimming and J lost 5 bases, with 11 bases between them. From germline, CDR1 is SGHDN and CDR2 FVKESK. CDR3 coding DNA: TGTGCCAGCAGCCAAGCGATGGCCTGGGAGACCCAGTACTTC. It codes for CASSQAMAWETQYF.

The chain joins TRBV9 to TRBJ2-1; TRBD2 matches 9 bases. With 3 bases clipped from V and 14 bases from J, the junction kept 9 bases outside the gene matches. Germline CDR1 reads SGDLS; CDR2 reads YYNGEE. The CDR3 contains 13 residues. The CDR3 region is CASSALAGGRKFF. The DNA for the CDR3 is TGTGCCAGCAGCGCACTCGCGGGGGGGCGTAAGTTCTTC.

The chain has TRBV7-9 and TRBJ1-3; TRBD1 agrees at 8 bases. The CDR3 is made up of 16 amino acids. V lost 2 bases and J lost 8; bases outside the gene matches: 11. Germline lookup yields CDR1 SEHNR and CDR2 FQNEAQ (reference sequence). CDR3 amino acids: CASSLPTGAITDTIYF. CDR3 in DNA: TGTGCCAGCAGCTTACCGACAGGGGCGATTACTGACACCATATATTTT.

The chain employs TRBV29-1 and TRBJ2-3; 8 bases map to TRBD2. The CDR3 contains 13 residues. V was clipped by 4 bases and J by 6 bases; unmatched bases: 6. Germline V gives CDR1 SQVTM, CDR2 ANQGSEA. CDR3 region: CSVAAGALDTQYF. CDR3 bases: TGCAGCGTTGCAGCGGGGGCACTCGATACGCAGTATTTT.

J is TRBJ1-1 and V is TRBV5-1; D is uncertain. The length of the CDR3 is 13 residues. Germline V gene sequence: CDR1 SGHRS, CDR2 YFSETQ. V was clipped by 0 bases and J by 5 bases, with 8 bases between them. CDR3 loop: CASSLDWRTEAFF. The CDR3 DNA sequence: TGCGCCAGCAGCTTGGACTGGCGGACTGAAGCTTTCTTT.

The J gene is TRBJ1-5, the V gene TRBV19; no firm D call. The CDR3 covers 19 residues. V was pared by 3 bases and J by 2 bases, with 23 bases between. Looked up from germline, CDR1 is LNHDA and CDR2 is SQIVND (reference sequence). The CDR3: CASSMAIQGRRKGNQPQHF. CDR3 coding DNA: TGTGCCAGTAGTATGGCCATACAAGGACGGAGGAAGGGCAATCAGCCCCAGCATTTT.

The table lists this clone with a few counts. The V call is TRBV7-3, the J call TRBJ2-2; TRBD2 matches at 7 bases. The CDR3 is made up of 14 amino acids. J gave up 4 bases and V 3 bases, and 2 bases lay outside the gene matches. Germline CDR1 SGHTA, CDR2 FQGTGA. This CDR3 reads CASSFSSGTGELFF. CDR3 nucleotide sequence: TGTGCCAGCAGCTTTTCTAGCGGCACCGGGGAGCTGTTTTTT.